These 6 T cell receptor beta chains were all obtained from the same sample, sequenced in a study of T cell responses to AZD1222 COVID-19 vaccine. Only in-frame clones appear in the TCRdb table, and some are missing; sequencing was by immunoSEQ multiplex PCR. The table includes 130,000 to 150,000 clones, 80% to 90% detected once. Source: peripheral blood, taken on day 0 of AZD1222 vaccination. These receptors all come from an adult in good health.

The CDR3, as DNA: TGTGCCAGCAGCCAAGAACGGCGGAGAGACACAGATACGCAGTATTTT. It translates to CASSQERRRDTDTQYF. The J gene is TRBJ2-3, the V gene TRBV14; D gene uncertain. The germline V gene encodes CDR1 SGHDN and CDR2 FVKESK. The CDR3 totals 16 residues. V lost 0 bases to trimming and J lost 2 bases, with 12 bases between them.

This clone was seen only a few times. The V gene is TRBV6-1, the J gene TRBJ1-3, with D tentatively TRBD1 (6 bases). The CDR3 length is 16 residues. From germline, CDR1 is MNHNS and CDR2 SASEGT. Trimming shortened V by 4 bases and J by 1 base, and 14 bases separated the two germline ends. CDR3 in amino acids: CASSVRQEISGNTIYF. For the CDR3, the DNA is TGTGCCAGCAGTGTCCGACAGGAGATATCTGGAAACACCATATATTTT.

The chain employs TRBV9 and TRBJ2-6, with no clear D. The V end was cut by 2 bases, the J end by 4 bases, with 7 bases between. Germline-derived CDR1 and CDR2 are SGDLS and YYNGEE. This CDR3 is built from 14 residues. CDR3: CASSVLVGANVLTF. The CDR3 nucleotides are TGTGCCAGCAGCGTCCTGGTGGGGGCCAACGTCCTGACTTTC. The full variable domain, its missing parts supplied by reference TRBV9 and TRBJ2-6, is DSGVTQTPKHLITATGQRVTLRCSPRSGDLSVYWYQQSLDQGLQFLIQYYNGEERAKGNILERFSAQQFPDLHSELNLSSLELGDSALYFCASSVLVGANVLTFGAGSRLTVL.

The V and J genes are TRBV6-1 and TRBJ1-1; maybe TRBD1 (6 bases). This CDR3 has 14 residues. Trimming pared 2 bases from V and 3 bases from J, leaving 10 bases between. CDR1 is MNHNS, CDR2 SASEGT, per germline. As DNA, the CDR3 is TGTGCCAGCAGTGAACTGGACAGACACACTGAAGCTTTCTTT. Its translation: CASSELDRHTEAFF.

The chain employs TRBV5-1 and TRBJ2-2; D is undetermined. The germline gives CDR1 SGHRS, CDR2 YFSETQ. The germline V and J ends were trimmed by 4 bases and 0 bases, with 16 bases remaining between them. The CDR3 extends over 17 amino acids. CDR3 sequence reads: CASSRNPDTPNTGELFF. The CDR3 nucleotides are TGCGCCAGCAGCCGAAACCCTGACACTCCGAACACCGGGGAGCTGTTTTTT. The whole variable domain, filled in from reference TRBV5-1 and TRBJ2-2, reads KAGVTQTPRYLIKTRGQQVTLSCSPISGHRSVSWYQQTPGQGLQFLFEYFSETQRNKGNFPGRFSGRQFSNSRSEMNVSTLELGDSALYLCASSRNPDTPNTGELFFGEGSRLTVL.

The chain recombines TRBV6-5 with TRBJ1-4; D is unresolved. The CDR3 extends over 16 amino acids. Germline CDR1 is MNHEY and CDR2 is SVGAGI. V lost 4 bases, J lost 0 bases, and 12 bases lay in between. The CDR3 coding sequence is TGTGCCAGCAGTTCGTGGAAAAGATCAACTAATGAAAAACTGTTTTTT. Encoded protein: CASSSWKRSTNEKLFF.